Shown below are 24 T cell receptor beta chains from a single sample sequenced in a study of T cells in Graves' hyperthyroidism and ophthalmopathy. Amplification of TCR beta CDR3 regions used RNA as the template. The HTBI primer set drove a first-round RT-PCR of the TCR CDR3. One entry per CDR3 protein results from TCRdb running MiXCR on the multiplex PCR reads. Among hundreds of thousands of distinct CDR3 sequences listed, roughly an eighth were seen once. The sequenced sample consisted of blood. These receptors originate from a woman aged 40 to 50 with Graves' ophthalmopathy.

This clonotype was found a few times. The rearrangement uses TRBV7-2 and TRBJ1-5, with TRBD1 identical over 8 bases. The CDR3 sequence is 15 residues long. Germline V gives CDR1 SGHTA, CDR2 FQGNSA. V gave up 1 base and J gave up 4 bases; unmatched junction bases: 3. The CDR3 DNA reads TGTGCCAGCAGCTTAGACGGACAGGGAAATCAGCCCCAGCATTTT. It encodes CASSLDGQGNQPQHF. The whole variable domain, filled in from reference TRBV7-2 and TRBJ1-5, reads GAGVSQSPSNKVTEKGKDVELRCDPISGHTALYWYRQSLGQGLEFLIYFQGNSAPDKSGLPSDRFSAERTGGSVSTLTIQRTQQEDSAVYLCASSLDGQGNQPQHFGDGTRLSIL.

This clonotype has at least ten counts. DNA for the CDR3: TGTGCCAGCACACGAGGGGATGCGACCTATGGCTACACCTTC. As protein: CASTRGDATYGYTF. This chain connects TRBV6-1 to TRBJ1-2; D perhaps matches TRBD1 (5 bases). This CDR3 is built from 14 residues. Germline loops: CDR1 MNHNS, CDR2 SASEGT. V was clipped by 7 bases and J by 4 bases, with 16 bases between them.

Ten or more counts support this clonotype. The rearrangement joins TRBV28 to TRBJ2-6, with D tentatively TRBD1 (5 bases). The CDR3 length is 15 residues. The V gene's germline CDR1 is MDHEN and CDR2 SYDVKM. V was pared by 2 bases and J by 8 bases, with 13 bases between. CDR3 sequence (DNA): TGTGCCAGCAGTTTAAGGGCAGGGATTACCAACGTCCTGACTTTC. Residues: CASSLRAGITNVLTF. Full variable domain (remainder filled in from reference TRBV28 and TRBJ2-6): DVKVTQSSRYLVKRTGEKVFLECVQDMDHENMFWYRQDPGLGLRLIYFSYDVKMKEKGDIPEGYSVSREKKERFSLILESASTNQTSMYLCASSLRAGITNVLTFGAGSRLTVL.

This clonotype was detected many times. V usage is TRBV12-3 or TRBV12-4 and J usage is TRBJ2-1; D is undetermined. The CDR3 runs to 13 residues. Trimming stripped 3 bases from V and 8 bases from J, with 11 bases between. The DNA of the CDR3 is TGTGCCAGCAGTTTGGTATTTGGCCATGAGCAGTTCTTC. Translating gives CASSLVFGHEQFF.

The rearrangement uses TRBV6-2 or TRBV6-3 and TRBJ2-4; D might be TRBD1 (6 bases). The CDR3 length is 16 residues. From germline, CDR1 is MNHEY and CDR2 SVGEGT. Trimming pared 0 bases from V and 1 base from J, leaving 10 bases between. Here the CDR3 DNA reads TGTGCCAGCAGTTACTCTCAGGGGACGGCCAAAAACATTCAGTACTTC. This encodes CASSYSQGTAKNIQYF.

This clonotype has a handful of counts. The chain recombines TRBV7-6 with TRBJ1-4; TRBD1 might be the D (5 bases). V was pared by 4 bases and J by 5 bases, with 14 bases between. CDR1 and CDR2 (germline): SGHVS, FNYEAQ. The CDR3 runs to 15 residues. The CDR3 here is CASSSADRLNEKLFF. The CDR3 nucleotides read TGTGCCAGCAGCTCCGCCGACAGACTAAATGAAAAACTGTTTTTT.

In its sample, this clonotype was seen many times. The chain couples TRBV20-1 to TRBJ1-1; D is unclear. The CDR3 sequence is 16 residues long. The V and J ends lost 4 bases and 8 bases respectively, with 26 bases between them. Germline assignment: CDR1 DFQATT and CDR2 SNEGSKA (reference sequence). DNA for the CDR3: TGCAGTGCTACAGTTCCTCACGTCTTCGCGGCACGGGAAGCTTTCTTT. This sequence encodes CSATVPHVFAAREAFF.

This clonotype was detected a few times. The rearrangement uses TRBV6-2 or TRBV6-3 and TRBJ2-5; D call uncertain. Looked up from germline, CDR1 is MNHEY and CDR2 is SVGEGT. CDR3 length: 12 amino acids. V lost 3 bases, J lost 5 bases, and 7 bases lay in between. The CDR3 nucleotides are TGTGCCAGCAGTTATTTGTTTGAGACCCAGTACTTC. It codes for CASSYLFETQYF.

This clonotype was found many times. In DNA, the CDR3 is TGCAGTGCTAGAGATCGTCTTCTAGCGATCTACAATGAGCAGTTCTTC. The encoded protein is CSARDRLLAIYNEQFF. The chain recombines TRBV20-1 with TRBJ2-1; D might be TRBD2 (6 bases). Per germline, CDR1 DFQATT and CDR2 SNEGSKA (reference sequence). Trimming left V 0 bases short and J 3 bases short, with 15 bases between. The CDR3 has 16 amino acids.

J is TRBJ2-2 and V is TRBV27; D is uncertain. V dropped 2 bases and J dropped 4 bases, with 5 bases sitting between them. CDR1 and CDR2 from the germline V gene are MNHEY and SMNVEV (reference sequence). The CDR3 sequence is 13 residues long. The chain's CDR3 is CASSLTPTGELFF. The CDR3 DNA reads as TGTGCCAGCAGTTTAACCCCCACCGGGGAGCTGTTTTTT.

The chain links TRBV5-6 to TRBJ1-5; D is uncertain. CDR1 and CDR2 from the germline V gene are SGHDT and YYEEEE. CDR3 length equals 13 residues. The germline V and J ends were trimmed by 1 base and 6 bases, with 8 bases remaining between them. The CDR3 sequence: CASSLFESQPQHF. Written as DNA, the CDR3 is TGTGCCAGCAGCTTGTTTGAGAGTCAGCCCCAGCATTTT.

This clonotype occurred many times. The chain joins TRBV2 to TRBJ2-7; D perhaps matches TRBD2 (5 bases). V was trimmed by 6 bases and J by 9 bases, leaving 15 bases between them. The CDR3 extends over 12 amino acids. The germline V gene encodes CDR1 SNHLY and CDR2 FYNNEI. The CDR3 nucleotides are TGTGCCAGCAGCCGAGGGAAAGACGGGCAGTACTTC. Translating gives CASSRGKDGQYF.

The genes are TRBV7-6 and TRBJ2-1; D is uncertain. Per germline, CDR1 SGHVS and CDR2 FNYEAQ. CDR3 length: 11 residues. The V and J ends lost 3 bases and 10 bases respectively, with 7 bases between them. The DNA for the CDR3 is TGTGCCAGCAGCTTCCTAGGGGAGCAGTTCTTC. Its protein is CASSFLGEQFF.

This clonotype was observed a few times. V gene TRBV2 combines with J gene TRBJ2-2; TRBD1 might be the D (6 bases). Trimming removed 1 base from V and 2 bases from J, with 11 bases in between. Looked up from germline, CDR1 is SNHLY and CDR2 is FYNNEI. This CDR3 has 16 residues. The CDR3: CASSEGKGQNTGELFF. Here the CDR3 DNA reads TGTGCCAGCAGTGAAGGAAAGGGACAAAACACCGGGGAGCTGTTTTTT.

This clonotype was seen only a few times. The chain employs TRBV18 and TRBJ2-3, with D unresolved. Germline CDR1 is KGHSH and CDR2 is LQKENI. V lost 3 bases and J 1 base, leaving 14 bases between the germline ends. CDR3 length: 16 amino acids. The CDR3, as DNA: TGTGCCAGCTCACCCCGGGCTAGAGACGGCACAGATACGCAGTATTTT. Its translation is CASSPRARDGTDTQYF.

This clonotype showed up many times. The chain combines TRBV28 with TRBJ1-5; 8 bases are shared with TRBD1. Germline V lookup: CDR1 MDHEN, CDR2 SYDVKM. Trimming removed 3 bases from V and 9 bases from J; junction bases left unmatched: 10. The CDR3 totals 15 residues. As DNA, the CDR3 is TGTGCCAGCAGTTTCGTTGGACAGGGACTTTTGCCCCAGCATTTT. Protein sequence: CASSFVGQGLLPQHF.

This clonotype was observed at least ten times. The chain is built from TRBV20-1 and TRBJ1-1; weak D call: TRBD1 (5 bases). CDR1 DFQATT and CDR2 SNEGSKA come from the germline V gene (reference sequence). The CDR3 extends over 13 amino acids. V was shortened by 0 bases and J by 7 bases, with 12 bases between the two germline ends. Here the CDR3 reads CSARDQGRIEAFF. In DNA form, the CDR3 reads TGCAGTGCTAGAGATCAGGGCAGAATTGAAGCTTTCTTT.

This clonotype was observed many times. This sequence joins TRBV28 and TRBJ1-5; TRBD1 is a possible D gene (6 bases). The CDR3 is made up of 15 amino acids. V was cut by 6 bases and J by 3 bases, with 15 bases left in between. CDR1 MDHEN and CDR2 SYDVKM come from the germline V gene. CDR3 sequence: CASRRQGTYNQPQHF. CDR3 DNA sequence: TGTGCCAGCAGGCGGCAGGGGACTTACAATCAGCCCCAGCATTTT.

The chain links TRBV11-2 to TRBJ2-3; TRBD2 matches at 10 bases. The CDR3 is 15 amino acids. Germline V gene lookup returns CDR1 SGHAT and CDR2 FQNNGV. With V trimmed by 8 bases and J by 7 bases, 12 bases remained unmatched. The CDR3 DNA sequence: TGTGCCAGCCGCCCCCCTAGCGGGAGTACGCATACGCAGTATTTT. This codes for CASRPPSGSTHTQYF.

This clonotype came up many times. CDR3 residues: CASSTQGVNEKLFF. The CDR3 nucleotides are TGTGCCAGTAGTACACAGGGGGTAAATGAAAAACTGTTTTTT. This chain links TRBV19 with TRBJ1-4, with 8 positions matching TRBD1. The J segment lost 5 bases and the V segment lost 4 bases, leaving 3 bases of the junction unmatched. Germline V gives CDR1 LNHDA, CDR2 SQIVND (reference sequence). The length of the CDR3 is 14 residues. Full variable domain (rest looked up from reference TRBV19 and TRBJ1-4): DGGITQSPKYLFRKEGQNVTLSCEQNLNHDAMYWYRQDPGQGLRLIYYSQIVNDFQKGDIAEGYSVSREKKESFPLTVTSAQKNPTAFYLCASSTQGVNEKLFFGSGTQLSVL.

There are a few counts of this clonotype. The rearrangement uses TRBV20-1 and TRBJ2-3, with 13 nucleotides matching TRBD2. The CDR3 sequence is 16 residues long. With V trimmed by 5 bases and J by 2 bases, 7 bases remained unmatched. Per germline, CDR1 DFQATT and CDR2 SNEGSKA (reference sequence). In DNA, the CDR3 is TGCAGTGCTGCTCAACTAGCGGGAGGGGACACAGATACGCAGTATTTT. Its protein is CSAAQLAGGDTDTQYF.

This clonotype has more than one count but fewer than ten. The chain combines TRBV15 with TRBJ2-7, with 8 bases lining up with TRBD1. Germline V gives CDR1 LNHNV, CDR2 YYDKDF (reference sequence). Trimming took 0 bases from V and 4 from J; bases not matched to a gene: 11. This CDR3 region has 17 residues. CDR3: CATSRDRGQADPYEQYF. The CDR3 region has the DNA TGTGCCACCAGCAGAGATCGGGGACAGGCTGACCCATACGAGCAGTACTTC.

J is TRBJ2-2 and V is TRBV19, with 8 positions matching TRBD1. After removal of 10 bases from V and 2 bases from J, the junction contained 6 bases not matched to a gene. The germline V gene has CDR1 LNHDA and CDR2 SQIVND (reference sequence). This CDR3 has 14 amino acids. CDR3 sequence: CATLGQGNTGELFF. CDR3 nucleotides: TGTGCCACCCTCGGACAGGGAAACACCGGGGAGCTGTTTTTT.

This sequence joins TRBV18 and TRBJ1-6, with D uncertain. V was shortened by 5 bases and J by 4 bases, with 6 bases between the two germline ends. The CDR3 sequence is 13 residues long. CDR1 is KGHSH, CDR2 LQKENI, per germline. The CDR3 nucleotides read TGTGCCAGCTCAGGGGATTATAATTCACCCCTCCACTTT. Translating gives CASSGDYNSPLHF.